The 26 T cell receptor beta chains below all came from one sample that was sequenced in a study of blood T cells in healthy people across ages (dated by TCRdb to about 2015). Library method: 5' RACE. The sequencer was an Illumina HiSeq 2500. A second roughly 6 to 12 cycle PCR used a sample-barcoded 5' primer and a J-beta primer mix. TCRdb redid the processing of the public reads, applying fastp at Q25 and MiXCR, and retained in-frame beta chains. Every CDR3 protein is listed once, alongside the most common genes and DNA of its rows. Present in this sample are around 710,000 distinct CDR3 sequences, roughly two fifths of which were seen just once. Jointly, the top ten make up roughly 20% of the sample. The specimen was blood. These receptor sequences come from a woman aged 55 to 70 in good health.

The count of this clonotype is one. The genes are TRBV20-1 and TRBJ2-1; 13 bases are shared with TRBD2. Germline V gives CDR1 DFQATT, CDR2 SNEGSKA (reference sequence). V lost 5 bases and J lost 6; bases outside the gene matches: 10. The CDR3 has 16 amino acids. In DNA, the CDR3 is TGCAGTGCTCATCCTCTAGGACTAGCGGGAGCCAATGAGCAGTTCTTC. Residues: CSAHPLGLAGANEQFF.

The chain combines TRBV20-1 with TRBJ1-5; 8 nucleotides agree with TRBD1. V lost 1 base to trimming and J lost 1 base; unmatched junction nucleotides: 6. The CDR3 totals 16 residues. CDR1 is DFQATT and CDR2 is SNEGSKA in the germline V gene (reference sequence). The CDR3 region is CSARGSGQGSNQPQHF. CDR3 bases: TGCAGTGCTAGAGGATCAGGACAGGGAAGCAATCAGCCCCAGCATTTT.

The V gene is TRBV7-2, the J gene TRBJ1-5; D is possibly TRBD1 (5 bases). Germline assignment: CDR1 SGHTA and CDR2 FQGNSA. V was trimmed by 1 base and J by 2 bases, leaving 9 bases between them. CDR3 length: 15 residues. Here the CDR3 reads CASSLVGVGNQPQHF. The CDR3, as DNA: TGTGCCAGCAGCTTAGTGGGGGTCGGCAATCAGCCCCAGCATTTT.

This clonotype was seen a single time. The chain uses TRBV20-1 and TRBJ2-1, with 10 bases that match TRBD2. The end of the DNA fits TRBJ2-7 better, so the J call may be wrong. The V gene's germline CDR1 is DFQATT and CDR2 SNEGSKA (reference sequence). This CDR3 spans 15 amino acids. DNA of the CDR3: TGCAGTGCTAGGGAGCGGGGGGGCGGTGCCAATGAGCAGTACTTC. It is translated as CSARERGGGANEQYF.

Worth noting for this clonotype: This may arise from a read error, as a much more abundant clone is one base away. The chain has TRBV6-2 or TRBV6-3 and TRBJ2-5; no firm D call. Trimming stripped 6 bases from V and 5 bases from J, with 4 bases between. Germline V lookup: CDR1 MNHEY, CDR2 SVGEGT. The CDR3 length is 10 residues. CDR3 in amino acids: CASRIETQYF. CDR3 DNA: TGTGCCAGCAGGATTGAGACCCAGTACTTC.

CDR3 protein: CSVVFPGANYGYTF. CDR3 DNA sequence: TGCAGCGTTGTCTTTCCAGGGGCTAACTATGGCTACACCTTC. The V and J genes are TRBV29-1 and TRBJ1-2; D might be TRBD1 (6 bases). V was shortened by 4 bases and J by 0 bases, with 12 bases between the two germline ends. The CDR3 has 14 residues. Germline V gene sequence: CDR1 SQVTM, CDR2 ANQGSEA.

This clonotype was seen at least ten times. The chain carries TRBV4-2 and TRBJ2-6; D uncertain. V lost 1 base to trimming and J lost 2 bases, with 6 bases between them. Germline V gene data show CDR1 as LGHNA and CDR2 as YNFKEQ. CDR3 length: 15 amino acids. In nucleotides, the CDR3 is TGTGCCAGCAGCCAAGCGGCGGCTGGGGCCAACGTCCTGACTTTC. Protein sequence: CASSQAAAGANVLTF.

The chain is built from TRBV20-1 and TRBJ1-5; D uncertain. This CDR3 is 15 amino acids long. Germline values: CDR1 DFQATT, CDR2 SNEGSKA (reference sequence). The V and J ends lost 1 base and 4 bases respectively, with 14 bases between them. As DNA, the CDR3 is TGCAGTGCTAGAGCAGAGGGTGCCCGTAATCAGCCCCAGCATTTT. It yields the protein CSARAEGARNQPQHF.

This clonotype was seen only a few times. This rearrangement joins TRBV5-1 to TRBJ2-1; 7 positions agree with TRBD2. CDR1 is SGHRS, CDR2 YFSETQ, per germline. J lost 2 bases, V lost 4 bases, and 18 bases had no gene match. The CDR3 has 19 residues. CDR3 in amino acids: CASSTVIFGGVPPYNEQFF. The DNA of the CDR3 is TGCGCCAGCAGCACGGTGATATTTGGGGGGGTACCACCCTACAATGAGCAGTTCTTC. Together with reference TRBV5-1 and TRBJ2-1, the CDR3 gives the full variable domain: KAGVTQTPRYLIKTRGQQVTLSCSPISGHRSVSWYQQTPGQGLQFLFEYFSETQRNKGNFPGRFSGRQFSNSRSEMNVSTLELGDSALYLCASSTVIFGGVPPYNEQFFGPGTRLTVL.

This chain links TRBV7-2 with TRBJ1-1, with D perhaps TRBD1 (6 bases). There are 15 residues in the CDR3. V was pared by 5 bases and J by 4 bases, with 17 bases between. CDR1 and CDR2 from the germline V gene are SGHTA and FQGNSA. The CDR3 reads CASSTGHTKGTEAFF. The CDR3 DNA is TGTGCCAGCAGCACGGGACACACTAAAGGCACTGAAGCTTTCTTT. The full variable domain, in which reference TRBV7-2 and TRBJ1-1 provide the parts outside the CDR3, is GAGVSQSPSNKVTEKGKDVELRCDPISGHTALYWYRQSLGQGLEFLIYFQGNSAPDKSGLPSDRFSAERTGGSVSTLTIQRTQQEDSAVYLCASSTGHTKGTEAFFGQGTRLTVV.

V is TRBV20-1 and J is TRBJ1-2, with 7 positions matching TRBD1. J lost 4 bases, V lost 6 bases, and 14 bases had no gene match. Germline CDR1 is DFQATT and CDR2 is SNEGSKA (reference sequence). The CDR3 has 15 amino acids. For the CDR3, the DNA is TGCAGTGCCCTGTCCGGGACAGAGAACAGCTATGGCTACACCTTC. This gives the protein CSALSGTENSYGYTF.

This chain connects TRBV6-1 to TRBJ2-7, with D perhaps matching TRBD1 or TRBD2 (7 bases each). The J call may be mistaken, given a closer DNA end match to TRBJ2-5. The V gene's germline CDR1 is MNHNS and CDR2 SASEGT. The CDR3 runs to 15 residues. CDR3 DNA sequence: TGTGCCAGCAGGGGAGGGGGCGGCGGGCCAGAGACCCAGTACTTC. This encodes CASRGGGGGPETQYF.

This clonotype was counted only a few times. V is TRBV25-1 and J is TRBJ1-1, with TRBD1 identical over 9 bases. With 4 bases clipped from V and 11 bases from J, the junction kept 8 bases outside the gene matches. The CDR3 has 13 residues. Germline V gene lookup returns CDR1 MGHDK and CDR2 SYGVNS. In nucleotides, the CDR3 is TGTGCCAGCAGTGCGTACAGGGGGCGCGGCGCTTTCTTT. Translated, it gives CASSAYRGRGAFF. The whole variable domain, remainder taken from reference TRBV25-1 and TRBJ1-1, is EADIYQTPRYLVIGTGKKITLECSQTMGHDKMYWYQQDPGMELHLIHYSYGVNSTEKGDLSSESTVSRIRTEHFPLTLESARPSHTSQYLCASSAYRGRGAFFGQGTRLTVV.

The chain links TRBV7-6 to TRBJ1-2; no clear D. The V and J ends lost 1 base and 6 bases respectively, with 9 bases between them. The CDR3 consists of 13 residues. Germline V lookup: CDR1 SGHVS, CDR2 FNYEAQ. CDR3 nucleotides: TGTGCCAGCAGCTTAGGACGGGATAATGGCTACACCTTC. Translating it yields CASSLGRDNGYTF.

The rearrangement uses TRBV7-2 and TRBJ2-3, with 10 bases aligning to TRBD2. The CDR3 has 15 amino acids. Germline CDR1 SGHTA, CDR2 FQGNSA. The trim removed 7 bases at V and 0 bases at J, leaving 4 bases unmatched. CDR3 protein: CASTLSGGSTDTQYF. The DNA of the CDR3 is TGTGCCAGCACACTTAGCGGGGGGAGCACAGATACGCAGTATTTT. Full variable domain (missing parts from reference TRBV7-2 and TRBJ2-3): GAGVSQSPSNKVTEKGKDVELRCDPISGHTALYWYRQSLGQGLEFLIYFQGNSAPDKSGLPSDRFSAERTGGSVSTLTIQRTQQEDSAVYLCASTLSGGSTDTQYFGPGTRLTVL.

This clonotype was observed a handful of times. The chain has TRBV5-1 and TRBJ2-5; 7 nucleotides line up with TRBD1. The CDR3 spans 15 residues. Trimming at V came to 0 bases and at J to 4 bases, leaving 6 bases not matched to a gene. Germline CDR1 reads SGHRS; CDR2 reads YFSETQ. DNA for the CDR3: TGCGCCAGCAGCTTGGGTCAGGGGGATGGAGAGACCCAGTACTTC. Translating it yields CASSLGQGDGETQYF. The full variable domain, with the rest looked up from reference TRBV5-1 and TRBJ2-5, is KAGVTQTPRYLIKTRGQQVTLSCSPISGHRSVSWYQQTPGQGLQFLFEYFSETQRNKGNFPGRFSGRQFSNSRSEMNVSTLELGDSALYLCASSLGQGDGETQYFGPGTRLLVL.

Points on this clonotype: Since a much larger clone is just one base distant, this may be a read error. The V and J genes are TRBV9 and TRBJ2-3, with TRBD1 matching over 7 bases. Germline CDR1 is SGDLS and CDR2 is YYNGEE. Losses at the gene ends were 3 bases for V and 3 bases for J; bases not matched to a gene: 4. This CDR3 is built from 14 residues. CDR3 sequence reads: CASSGDRETDTQYF. The CDR3 DNA follows: TGTGCCAGCAGCGGTGACAGGGAAACAGATACGCAGTATTTT.

This clonotype was seen only once. The chain links TRBV2 to TRBJ2-5; a weak D match, TRBD2 (7 bases). This CDR3 contains 13 residues. Trimming stripped 11 bases from V and 2 bases from J, with 15 bases between. Per germline, CDR1 SNHLY and CDR2 FYNNEI. CDR3 in DNA: TGTGCCTGGGGGGGCGGGGTGCAAGAGACCCAGTACTTC. As protein: CAWGGGVQETQYF.

The rearrangement links TRBV19 to TRBJ1-2; D unresolved. CDR1 is LNHDA, CDR2 SQIVND, per germline (reference sequence). The CDR3 covers 15 residues. V was shortened by 5 bases and J by 1 base, with 14 bases between the two germline ends. This chain's CDR3 is CASSRQLANNYGYTF. The CDR3 bases are TGTGCCAGTAGTCGGCAATTGGCAAATAACTATGGCTACACCTTC.

This clonotype was detected ten times or more. The V and J genes are TRBV20-1 and TRBJ2-1; D gene unclear. The length of the CDR3 is 14 residues. CDR1 and CDR2 (germline): DFQATT, SNEGSKA (reference sequence). Trimming shortened V by 3 bases and J by 4 bases, and 13 bases separated the two germline ends. CDR3 protein: CSARGRTSYNEQFF. Here the CDR3 DNA reads TGCAGTGCTAGGGGTCGGACGTCATACAATGAGCAGTTCTTC.

The chain joins TRBV18 to TRBJ2-4; TRBD1 might be the D (5 bases). Trimming took 4 bases from V and 2 from J, leaving 18 bases between them. Looked up from germline, CDR1 is KGHSH and CDR2 is LQKENI. The CDR3 is 17 amino acids. In DNA form, the CDR3 reads TGTGCCAGCTCACTTCCCTCCGTAGGGGTGACCAAAAACATTCAGTACTTC. Its translation is CASSLPSVGVTKNIQYF.

A note on this clonotype: Compared with germline, one end of the junction differs, possibly owing to a read error. V and J are TRBV10-3 and TRBJ2-3; no clear D. Germline V gene sequence: CDR1 ENHRY, CDR2 SYGVKD. The CDR3 has 12 amino acids. The CDR3 DNA is TGTGTCATCATGGGCACCACAGATACGCAGTATTTT. Encoded protein: CVIMGTTDTQYF.

The V call is TRBV7-9, the J call TRBJ2-1; 7 bases align to TRBD2. The V gene end was trimmed by 3 bases and the J gene end by 8 bases; junction bases not matched to a gene: 4. Germline CDR1 and CDR2: SEHNR and FQNEAQ (reference sequence). There are 13 residues in the CDR3. CDR3 loop: CASSFLAVDEQFF. DNA for the CDR3: TGTGCCAGCAGCTTTCTAGCGGTGGATGAGCAGTTCTTC.

The chain is built from TRBV29-1 and TRBJ2-5; perhaps D is TRBD1 or TRBD2 (5 bases each). V was cut by 7 bases and J by 9 bases, with 15 bases left in between. The germline V gene has CDR1 SQVTM and CDR2 ANQGSEA. This CDR3 is 11 amino acids long. In DNA, the CDR3 is TGCAGCGCTCTGGGGACGGAGCCCCAGTACTTC. It translates to CSALGTEPQYF.

This clonotype was counted many times. The chain couples TRBV29-1 to TRBJ2-2; D is perhaps TRBD1 (5 bases). The CDR3 sequence is 14 residues long. V was trimmed by 4 bases and J by 0 bases, leaving 9 bases between them. In germline, CDR1 is SQVTM, CDR2 ANQGSEA. In nucleotides, the CDR3 is TGCAGCGTTGGGGCCAGGGCGAACACCGGGGAGCTGTTTTTT. Translation: CSVGARANTGELFF.

This chain uses TRBV7-2 with TRBJ2-1; 8 bases match TRBD2. The CDR3 totals 15 residues. From germline, CDR1 is SGHTA and CDR2 FQGNSA. The junction had 11 bases not matched to a gene; V was cut back by 3 bases and J by 10 bases. In DNA form, the CDR3 reads TGTGCCAGCAGCTTCCATAGCGGGACCCTAATCGAGCAGTTCTTC. It encodes CASSFHSGTLIEQFF.